This paragraph reports one T cell receptor beta chain. This clonotype has at least ten counts. The antigen it recognizes is unknown. No much larger clonotype is one base removed from it; base qualities were not supplied. The source of the sample is a study of T cells in Graves' hyperthyroidism and ophthalmopathy (dated by TCRdb to between 2019 and 2020). A note on the overall study: Peripheral blood samples were taken at the time of initial diagnosis, prior to any treatment. A discovery cohort of about 95 patients, fewer than 50 with Graves' ophthalmopathy and about 60 with stable Graves' hyperthyroidism, was used to find distinguishing TCR V-J signatures. Prospective prediction of ophthalmopathy was tested in an independent validation cohort consisting of 18 to 20 hyperthyroidism patients and around 17 patients who later progressed to ophthalmopathy. The roughly 100 discovery patients were divided at random into training and test sets in a 7:3 ratio. In addition, the study compared T-cell repertoires in thyroid tissue and in blood from about six Graves' hyperthyroidism patients. After sampling, hyperthyroidism patients received methimazole starting at 30 mg daily, and ophthalmopathy patients received high-dose intravenous methylprednisolone. According to the paper, TCR Vbeta CDR3 sequencing was carried out on 135 peripheral blood samples, which came from 40 to 45 ophthalmopathy, fewer than 80 hyperthyroidism and some 17 progressor patients.

The TCR beta CDR3 regions were amplified from the RNA transcripts. The TCR CDR3 was subjected to a first round of RT-PCR using the HTBI primer set and the Qiagen OneStep RT-PCR kit. Libraries were constructed in a second round of multiplex PCR, after which size selection and purification were performed. Sequencing of the libraries was done on an Illumina HiSeq2000 using paired-end 100 bp reads. The original methods were these. SOAPnuke was used to process the raw data, with reads discarded if the reads contained adapters or uncalled bases, had a mean Phred below 15, or lacked an exact constant-primer or identifier match. High-quality paired reads were merged with COPE v1.2.5, and unique nucleotide sequences were defined as clonotypes. MiTCR v1.1 was used to align the clonotypes against IMGT TRBV, TRBD and TRBJ reference segments. Only V-J combinations with frequency above 0.0001, covering 99% to 99.2% of repertoires, were analysed. The TCS score was defined as the ratio of F50 (clonal expansion) to E x V (chaos), calculated using BLOSUM62-based TCRdist between CDR3 peptides within each V-J. Welch's t-statistics and random forest reduced around 510 V-J features to 13, which were used in a naive Bayes classifier (R e1071). Through fastp at Q25 and MiXCR, TCRdb rebuilt clones from the public reads, retaining in-frame beta chains. Each CDR3 protein appears once, grouped with its most common genes and DNA. The V and J calls shown here were made by TCRdb, not taken from the authors' results. The sample table lists 220,000 or so distinct CDR3 sequences, about a sixth of them with a count of one. Around 30% of the sample goes to the ten largest clones.

Ophthalmopathy patients had moderately to severely active disease, with a Clinical Activity Score of 3 or more, a NOSPECS grade of 4 or more, and a disease duration of less than 3 months. The study excluded patients with uncontrolled infections, other autoimmune diseases, pregnancy or lactation. Clinical symptoms, serum thyroxine and TRAb, thyroid ultrasound, and orbital computed tomography formed the basis for the diagnoses. Ficoll-Paque density gradient centrifugation was used to isolate PBMCs from 9.5 to 10 ml of fresh peripheral blood. Total RNA was extracted with Trizol reagent, and quality was checked on an Agilent 2100 Bioanalyzer. Relative to germline, V is missing 3 bases and J is missing 6 bases, with 7 bases of the junction outside any gene match. From the germline V gene, CDR1 is SGDLS and CDR2 is YYNGEE. Measured from the cysteine to the phenylalanine, the CDR3 is 14 residues long. The sequence is cut down to CDR3 DNA, 42 bases in frame from base 1.

Study-wide findings and limitations: Most expanded thyroid clonotypes (frequency above 0.001) were also detected in blood, a finding suggesting that blood repertoires may reflect thyroid immune responses. In cross-validation, a model built on a 13 V-J signature told ophthalmopathy apart from stable hyperthyroidism with under 90% sensitivity and around 81% specificity, and in testing the same model reached 80%/75%. In validation, the model predicted progression to ophthalmopathy with approximately 69% sensitivity and about 73% specificity, a median of around six months before onset. Sample size was not statistically predetermined, and investigators were not blinded to group allocation.

Input material: blood. The sequence derives from a woman younger than 35 with Graves' ophthalmopathy. The receptor chain draws on TRBV9 and TRBJ2-7, with TRBD2 identical over 9 junction bases. The CDR3 region reads CASSAAGLAVEQYF. The sequenced DNA: TGTGCCAGCAGCGCAGCGGGACTAGCCGTCGAGCAGTACTTC.